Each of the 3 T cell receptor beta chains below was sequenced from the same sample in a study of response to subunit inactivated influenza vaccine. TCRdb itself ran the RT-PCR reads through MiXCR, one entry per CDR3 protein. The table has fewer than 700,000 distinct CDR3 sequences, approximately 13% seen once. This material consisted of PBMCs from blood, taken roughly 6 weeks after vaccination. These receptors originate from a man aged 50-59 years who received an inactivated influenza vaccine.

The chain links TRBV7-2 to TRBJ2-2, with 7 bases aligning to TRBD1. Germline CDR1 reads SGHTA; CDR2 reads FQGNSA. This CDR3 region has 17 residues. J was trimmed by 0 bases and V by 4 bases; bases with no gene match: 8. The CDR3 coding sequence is TGTGCCAGCAGCTACTCACGGGACAGCGCGAACACCGGGGAGCTGTTTTTT. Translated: CASSYSRDSANTGELFF. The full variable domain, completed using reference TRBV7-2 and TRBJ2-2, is GAGVSQSPSNKVTEKGKDVELRCDPISGHTALYWYRQSLGQGLEFLIYFQGNSAPDKSGLPSDRFSAERTGGSVSTLTIQRTQQEDSAVYLCASSYSRDSANTGELFFGEGSRLTVL.

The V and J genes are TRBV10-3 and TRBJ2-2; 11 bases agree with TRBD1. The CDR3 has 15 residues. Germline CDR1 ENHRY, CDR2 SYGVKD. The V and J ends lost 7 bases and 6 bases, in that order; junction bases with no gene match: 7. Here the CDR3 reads CAIMGGQGASGELFF. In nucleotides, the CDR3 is TGTGCCATCATGGGCGGACAGGGGGCGTCCGGGGAGCTGTTTTTT.

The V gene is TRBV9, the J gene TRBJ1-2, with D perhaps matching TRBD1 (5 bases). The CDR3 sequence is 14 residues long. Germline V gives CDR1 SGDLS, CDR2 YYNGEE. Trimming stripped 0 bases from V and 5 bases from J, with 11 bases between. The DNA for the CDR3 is TGTGCCAGCAGCGTAGCGGGGGAGGAATATGGCTACACCTTC. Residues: CASSVAGEEYGYTF.